One and the same sample provided the 32 T cell receptor beta chains below, sequenced in a study of shared clonotypes between healthy human individuals. Using immunoSEQ multiplex PCR, the repertoire was profiled, and TCRdb retains in-frame clones only, with some absent. The table has approximately 590,000 clones, about 95% seen once. Naive-designated CD8 cells lacked CD45RO, were positively enriched for CCR7, and omitted terminally differentiated effector memory CD45RA+ cells. The specimen was naive CD8+ T cells sorted from blood. These receptors were collected from a young woman in good health.

This chain uses TRBV27 with TRBJ2-1, with 9 positions matching TRBD2. CDR1 is MNHEY and CDR2 is SMNVEV in the germline V gene (reference sequence). The junction had 14 bases not matched to a gene; V was cut back by 6 bases and J by 2 bases. This CDR3 region has 18 residues. CDR3 nucleotides: TGTGCCAGCAGCCCTGGGGGTATTAGCGGGAGACCCTACAATGAGCAGTTCTTC. Its translation is CASSPGGISGRPYNEQFF.

The genes are TRBV6-6 and TRBJ2-3; D is unresolved. The CDR3 is made up of 15 amino acids. V was cut by 0 bases and J by 0 bases, with 7 bases left in between. CDR1 is MNHNY and CDR2 is SVGAGI in the germline V gene (reference sequence). The CDR3 protein is CASSYSLGSTDTQYF. In nucleotides, the CDR3 is TGTGCCAGCAGTTACTCGCTTGGCAGCACAGATACGCAGTATTTT.

This rearrangement joins TRBV28 to TRBJ2-1, with a possible D match to TRBD2 (6 bases). This CDR3 contains 17 residues. With 3 bases removed from V and 2 bases from J, the gap between germline ends came to 17 bases. CDR1 MDHEN and CDR2 SYDVKM come from the germline V gene. The CDR3 nucleotides read TGTGCCAGCAGTTTTAGTAGGGCTAGCGCTACCTACAATGAGCAGTTCTTC. Its translation is CASSFSRASATYNEQFF.

The chain has TRBV29-1 and TRBJ1-3, with D tentatively TRBD1 (5 bases). The CDR3 sequence is 13 residues long. Germline CDR1 SQVTM, CDR2 ANQGSEA. The chain's CDR3 is CGGGGSSGNTIYF. In DNA, the CDR3 is TGCGGGGGTGGGGGAAGCTCTGGAAACACCATATATTTT.

A single count supports this clone. This chain uses TRBV19 with TRBJ1-1; possible D gene TRBD1, 5 bases. The germline CDR1 and CDR2 sequences are LNHDA and SQIVND (reference sequence). V was clipped by 10 bases and J by 5 bases, with 14 bases between them. This CDR3 has 12 amino acids. This CDR3 reads CATQSGGTEAFF. DNA for the CDR3: TGTGCCACCCAAAGCGGGGGAACTGAAGCTTTCTTT.

This chain connects TRBV19 to TRBJ2-2; 14 bases line up with TRBD2. CDR3 length: 16 residues. Unmatched junction bases numbered 1, after V lost 4 bases and J lost 3 bases. CDR1 and CDR2 from the germline V gene are LNHDA and SQIVND (reference sequence). As DNA, the CDR3 is TGTGCCAGTAGTAGGGGACTAGCGGGAGACACCGGGGAGCTGTTTTTT. Translated: CASSRGLAGDTGELFF.

The chain uses TRBV18 and TRBJ2-6, with a possible D match to TRBD1 (6 bases). The V gene lost 4 bases and the J gene lost 4 bases, with 11 bases spanning the gap. The CDR3 is made up of 15 amino acids. Germline values: CDR1 KGHSH, CDR2 LQKENI. The CDR3 loop is CASSLTGTGANVLTF. In DNA, the CDR3 is TGTGCCAGCTCACTAACAGGGACAGGGGCCAACGTCCTGACTTTC.

J is TRBJ2-2 and V is TRBV27; 10 bases match TRBD1. CDR3 length: 16 amino acids. The V gene's germline CDR1 is MNHEY and CDR2 SMNVEV (reference sequence). V was pared by 5 bases and J by 0 bases, with 3 bases of the junction left unmatched. CDR3 bases: TGTGCCAGCAGTCCCGGGACAGGGGCGAACACCGGGGAGCTGTTTTTT. Protein sequence: CASSPGTGANTGELFF.

This chain uses TRBV6-4 with TRBJ2-1, with 7 bases fitting TRBD1. There are 15 residues in the CDR3. The trim removed 6 bases at V and 4 bases at J, leaving 9 bases unmatched. Germline V gives CDR1 MRHNA, CDR2 SNTAGT. The DNA of the CDR3 is TGTGCCAGCAGCCAACAGCCGGGACAGTACAATGAGCAGTTCTTC. Its translation is CASSQQPGQYNEQFF.

As concerns this clone: The sample contains more than one DNA sequence encoding this CDR3. This chain links TRBV4-1 with TRBJ2-7; 10 bases line up with TRBD2. Per germline, CDR1 MGHRA and CDR2 YSYEKL. V shed 1 base and J 1 base; nucleotides not matched to a gene: 4. The CDR3 has 16 residues. The CDR3 coding sequence is TGCGCCAGCAGCCAAGTTCCTAGCGGGAGTTCCTACGAGCAGTACTTC. Protein: CASSQVPSGSSYEQYF.

The rearrangement links TRBV29-1 to TRBJ2-3; maybe TRBD2 (6 bases). The CDR3 is 13 amino acids. Per the germline V gene, CDR1 is SQVTM and CDR2 is ANQGSEA. Trimming took off 6 bases at V and 6 bases at J, with 16 bases between the two ends. The CDR3, as DNA: TGCAGCGTCCAACCTCTAGCGATGGATACGCAGTATTTT. Its protein product is CSVQPLAMDTQYF.

This clone was observed a few times. The V call is TRBV6-5, the J call TRBJ2-7; 12 nucleotides agree with TRBD2. The CDR3 has 14 amino acids. The trim removed 6 bases at V and 6 bases at J, leaving 6 bases unmatched. Germline V CDR1 and CDR2: MNHEY, SVGAGI. The chain's CDR3 is CASRVLAGGLEQYF. The CDR3 nucleotides are TGTGCCAGCAGGGTCCTAGCGGGAGGGCTCGAGCAGTACTTC.

About this clone: In the same sample, other DNA sequences code for this CDR3. The chain has TRBV7-8 and TRBJ1-5, with D possibly TRBD1 on 6 matching bases. The CDR3 loop spans 16 amino acids. From germline, CDR1 is SGHVS and CDR2 FQNEAQ. Trimming removed 2 bases at V and 1 base at J, with 12 bases between. The CDR3 reads CASSLYRATSNQPQHF. DNA for the CDR3: TGTGCCAGCAGCTTATACAGGGCCACAAGCAATCAGCCCCAGCATTTT.

For this clone: The same CDR3 arises from other DNA sequences in this sample as well. This rearrangement joins TRBV2 to TRBJ2-1; D uncertain. Trimming removed 0 bases from V and 1 base from J, with 4 bases in between. This CDR3 comprises 14 residues. Germline assignment: CDR1 SNHLY and CDR2 FYNNEI. This CDR3 is CASSEADSYNEQFF. The CDR3 DNA reads as TGTGCCAGCAGTGAAGCGGATTCCTACAATGAGCAGTTCTTC.

The rearrangement uses TRBV30 and TRBJ2-7, with 7 bases lining up with TRBD2. CDR1 and CDR2 from the germline V gene are GTSNPN and SVGIG (reference sequence). The CDR3 totals 15 residues. Trimming removed 2 bases from V and 4 bases from J; junction bases left unmatched: 11. CDR3 protein: CAWSPLGGGEYEQYF. For the CDR3, the DNA is TGTGCCTGGAGTCCCCTAGGTGGGGGGGAGTACGAGCAGTACTTC.

The rearrangement joins TRBV6-1 to TRBJ2-1; TRBD1 is a possible D gene (5 bases). Germline CDR1 is MNHNS and CDR2 is SASEGT. V was trimmed by 4 bases and J by 8 bases, leaving 12 bases between them. The CDR3 covers 13 residues. CDR3 protein: CASSGGAGYEQFF. CDR3 coding DNA: TGTGCCAGCAGTGGAGGAGCAGGGTATGAGCAGTTCTTC.

This chain links TRBV19 with TRBJ2-2, with 13 bases matching TRBD2. Germline V gene sequence: CDR1 LNHDA, CDR2 SQIVND (reference sequence). The CDR3 is made up of 20 amino acids. J was trimmed by 3 bases and V by 7 bases; bases with no gene match: 17. The CDR3 protein is CASISQALAGGPAHTGELFF. The DNA of the CDR3 is TGTGCCAGTATATCACAAGCACTAGCGGGAGGGCCGGCGCACACCGGGGAGCTGTTTTTT.

The chain links TRBV29-1 to TRBJ2-1; the D call may be TRBD1 or TRBD2 (5 bases each). CDR3 length: 17 residues. The germline V and J ends were trimmed by 1 base and 0 bases, with 16 bases remaining between them. The germline V gene encodes CDR1 SQVTM and CDR2 ANQGSEA. The CDR3 spells CSVEGAWGKSSYNEQFF. The CDR3 DNA sequence: TGCAGCGTTGAAGGGGCCTGGGGGAAGAGCTCCTACAATGAGCAGTTCTTC.

Only a few counts were recorded for this clone. The V and J genes are TRBV10-3 and TRBJ1-2; D remains ambiguous. Germline V gives CDR1 ENHRY, CDR2 SYGVKD. Trimming left V 8 bases short and J 7 bases short, with 11 bases between. The CDR3 is 11 amino acids. The CDR3 DNA follows: TGTGCCATCGGTCGCGGGGTTGGCTACACCTTC. As protein: CAIGRGVGYTF.

The V gene is TRBV15, the J gene TRBJ1-1; no reliable D call. In germline, CDR1 is LNHNV, CDR2 YYDKDF (reference sequence). The CDR3 consists of 12 residues. With 6 bases removed from V and 4 bases from J, the gap between germline ends came to 9 bases. Here the CDR3 reads CATRNSGTEAFF. CDR3 sequence (DNA): TGTGCCACCAGGAACTCGGGCACTGAAGCTTTCTTT.

The CDR3 coding sequence is TGTGCCTGCGGGGTCATGAACACTGAAGCTTTCTTT. It translates to CACGVMNTEAFF. The chain links TRBV30 to TRBJ1-1; D remains ambiguous. V was cut by 6 bases and J by 0 bases, with 8 bases left in between. This CDR3 comprises 12 residues. The germline V gene encodes CDR1 GTSNPN and CDR2 SVGIG (reference sequence).

This rearrangement joins TRBV9 to TRBJ2-1; D is unresolved. V lost 0 bases and J 0 bases, leaving 10 bases between the germline ends. This CDR3 has 16 amino acids. The germline CDR1 and CDR2 sequences are SGDLS and YYNGEE. The CDR3 loop is CASSVAVATSYNEQFF. The CDR3 bases are TGTGCCAGCAGCGTAGCAGTAGCAACCTCCTACAATGAGCAGTTCTTC.

This chain uses TRBV19 with TRBJ1-4, with D hard to call. Germline V gene data show CDR1 as LNHDA and CDR2 as SQIVND (reference sequence). The CDR3 is 13 amino acids. V lost 5 bases to trimming and J lost 5 bases, with 9 bases between them. The CDR3 bases are TGTGCCAGTAGTTTGGCCCCGAATGAAAAACTGTTTTTT. Protein sequence: CASSLAPNEKLFF.

The chain recombines TRBV5-4 with TRBJ2-1, with 12 positions matching TRBD2. This CDR3 has 17 amino acids. With V trimmed by 4 bases and J by 4 bases, 9 bases remained unmatched. The V gene's germline CDR1 is SGHNT and CDR2 YYREEE (reference sequence). The chain's CDR3 is CASSGVASGGVYNEQFF. CDR3 in DNA: TGTGCCAGCAGCGGTGTGGCTAGCGGGGGGGTATACAATGAGCAGTTCTTC.

This rearrangement joins TRBV20-1 to TRBJ2-7; D ambiguous. With 0 bases removed from V and 5 bases from J, the gap between germline ends came to 5 bases. The CDR3 has 11 amino acids. Germline V gene lookup returns CDR1 DFQATT and CDR2 SNEGSKA (reference sequence). Written as DNA, the CDR3 is TGCAGTGCTAGAGACCTAAACGAGCAGTACTTC. Its translation: CSARDLNEQYF.

The genes are TRBV5-6 and TRBJ2-7; 7 positions match TRBD1. The CDR3 is made up of 13 amino acids. Germline CDR1 reads SGHDT; CDR2 reads YYEEEE. V shed 4 bases and J 0 bases; nucleotides not matched to a gene: 1. The CDR3 spells CASSTGDSYEQYF. The CDR3 DNA reads TGTGCCAGCAGCACAGGGGACTCCTACGAGCAGTACTTC.

This sequence joins TRBV5-1 and TRBJ1-3; D is unclear. Looked up from germline, CDR1 is SGHRS and CDR2 is YFSETQ. Trimming shortened V by 7 bases and J by 7 bases, and 15 bases separated the two germline ends. CDR3 length equals 13 residues. The CDR3 DNA reads TGCGCCAGCTCCCCGGAGTACGGGAACACCATATATTTT. Translating gives CASSPEYGNTIYF.

The V gene is TRBV14, the J gene TRBJ1-1, with no clear D. The CDR3 is made up of 12 amino acids. V dropped 2 bases and J dropped 10 bases, with 11 bases sitting between them. The germline CDR1 and CDR2 sequences are SGHDN and FVKESK. The CDR3 DNA sequence: TGTGCCAGCAGCCAAAGGAGGACGGGAGCTTTCTTT. This sequence encodes CASSQRRTGAFF.

The chain couples TRBV15 to TRBJ1-5, with D unresolved. This CDR3 contains 16 residues. Trimming removed 4 bases from V and 14 bases from J, with 27 bases in between. The germline V gene has CDR1 LNHNV and CDR2 YYDKDF (reference sequence). CDR3 DNA: TGTGCCACCAGCACTCGTTTTCTTGATGCCAGGCCCATGAAGCATTTT. Amino acid sequence: CATSTRFLDARPMKHF.

Concerning this clone itself: Other DNA sequences of this sample code for an identical CDR3. This sequence joins TRBV4-1 and TRBJ1-5; a weak D match, TRBD1 (5 bases). Looked up from germline, CDR1 is MGHRA and CDR2 is YSYEKL. The V end was cut by 1 base, the J end by 5 bases, with 9 bases between. This CDR3 comprises 14 residues. The CDR3 protein is CASSQAGGYQPQHF. CDR3 nucleotides: TGCGCCAGCAGCCAAGCGGGGGGTTATCAGCCCCAGCATTTT.

This clone was recorded once. The rearrangement links TRBV28 to TRBJ1-2, with 7 bases lining up with TRBD1. The germline gives CDR1 MDHEN, CDR2 SYDVKM. This CDR3 is built from 12 residues. V shed 7 bases, J shed 5 bases, and the junction held 4 bases outside the gene matches. The CDR3 coding sequence is TGTGCCAGCACCGCGACAGGGTATGGCTACACCTTC. Residues: CASTATGYGYTF.

This rearrangement joins TRBV19 to TRBJ2-5; 10 bases align to TRBD2. Germline values: CDR1 LNHDA, CDR2 SQIVND (reference sequence). CDR3 length equals 18 residues. Trimming removed 4 bases from V and 4 bases from J; junction bases left unmatched: 15. CDR3 DNA: TGTGCCAGTAGTACACGGGAGGCTAGCGGGAGAAGGGGAGAGACCCAGTACTTC. Protein product: CASSTREASGRRGETQYF.